Listed below are T cell receptor beta chains from one sample, sequenced in a study of a mutant IDH1 vaccine in newly diagnosed glioma. Profiling relied on immunoSEQ multiplex PCR, and the TCRdb table lists in-frame clones only, not all of them. In the table there are 35,000 to 40,000 clones, 80% to 90% of which are singletons. Their antigens remain unidentified. Here the sequenced sample was PBMCs, taken from a glioma patient whose treatment included an IDH1 peptide vaccine. The origin of the receptors is a man aged 35 to 55 with glioma. The CDR3 runs from the conserved cysteine through the conserved F or W. The D gene is left open where the match is weak. Where a row states a size, it is once, few, many or the class of an expanded clone; other rows omit it.

V gene	clone size	J gene	D gene	CDR3 protein	CDR3 DNA
TRBV18	.	TRBJ2-7	.	CASSPRGIQGYEQYF	TGTGCCAGCTCACCCCGGGGCATCCAGGGTTACGAGCAGTACTTC
TRBV7-9	.	TRBJ2-7	.	CASSLEGATGEQYF	TGTGCCAGCAGCTTAGAAGGGGCAACGGGGGAGCAGTACTTC
TRBV15	.	TRBJ2-7	.	CATSSPGFGEQYF	TGTGCCACCAGCTCCCCAGGTTTTGGCGAGCAGTACTTC
TRBV5-6	.	TRBJ2-2	TRBD1	CASSSGTGPHGELFF	TGTGCCAGCAGCTCAGGGACAGGACCTCACGGGGAGCTGTTTTTT
TRBV5-5	.	TRBJ2-5	TRBD2	CASSLDAGVQETQYF	TGTGCCAGCAGCTTGGACGCGGGGGTGCAAGAGACCCAGTACTTC
TRBV28	.	TRBJ2-7	.	CASIFVRGGSYEQYF	TGTGCCAGCATATTCGTCAGGGGGGGGTCCTACGAGCAGTACTTC
TRBV27	.	TRBJ2-3	.	CASSSSWGGLHTQYF	TGTGCCAGCAGTTCCAGCTGGGGTGGACTCCATACGCAGTATTTT
TRBV10-2	.	TRBJ1-1	.	CASSAVRDTEAFF	TGCGCCAGCAGTGCTGTAAGGGACACTGAAGCTTTCTTT
TRBV5-8	.	TRBJ2-7	TRBD1	CASSWGGTGVGEQYF	TGTGCCAGCAGCTGGGGAGGGACAGGGGTCGGCGAGCAGTACTTC
TRBV27	.	TRBJ1-5	.	CASNTLGGESANQPQHF	TGTGCCAGCAACACGCTCGGGGGGGAGTCAGCTAATCAGCCCCAGCATTTT
TRBV6-6	.	TRBJ1-6	.	CASSYSGGRNSPLHF	TGTGCCAGCAGTTACTCCGGCGGGAGGAATTCACCCCTCCACTTT
TRBV6-6	.	TRBJ2-6	.	CASSSGTPSGANVLTF	TGTGCCAGCAGCTCCGGGACACCCTCTGGGGCCAACGTCCTGACTTTC
TRBV29-1	.	TRBJ2-1	TRBD1	CSAPTRDRDGNEQFF	TGCAGCGCCCCCACCCGGGACAGGGATGGGAATGAGCAGTTCTTC
TRBV7-2	.	TRBJ2-7	.	CASSASVGYEQYF	TGTGCCAGCAGCGCATCAGTGGGGTACGAGCAGTACTTC
TRBV6-4	.	TRBJ1-1	TRBD1	CASSYRTGDVTFF	TGTGCCAGCAGCTACAGGACAGGGGATGTGACTTTCTTT
TRBV11-2	.	TRBJ1-6	.	CASSPPDSYSPLHF	TGTGCCAGCAGCCCTCCGGATAGTTATTCACCCCTCCACTTT
TRBV7-9	.	TRBJ1-1	.	CASSLDRTANTEAFF	TGTGCCAGCAGCTTAGACCGGACAGCGAACACTGAAGCTTTCTTT
TRBV10-3	few	TRBJ2-7	TRBD2	CAISEPTQAGGPHEQYF	TGTGCCATCAGTGAGCCGACTCAAGCGGGAGGGCCCCACGAGCAGTACTTC
TRBV7-6	.	TRBJ1-6	.	CASSLGTDSPLHF	TGTGCCAGCAGCTTAGGAACGGATTCACCCCTCCACTTT
TRBV7-2	.	TRBJ2-5	TRBD1	CASSAMGQAVKGTQYF	TGTGCCAGCAGCGCGATGGGACAGGCTGTGAAAGGGACCCAGTACTTC
TRBV11-3	.	TRBJ2-1	.	CASSSGPPEQFF	TGTGCCAGCAGCTCGGGACCCCCGGAGCAGTTCTTC
TRBV5-1	.	TRBJ2-7	TRBD2	CASSVLAGGYEQYF	TGCGCCAGCAGCGTACTAGCGGGAGGCTACGAGCAGTACTTC
TRBV10-3	.	TRBJ2-1	TRBD2	CAISEWRGANNEQFF	TGTGCCATCAGTGAGTGGCGGGGGGCCAACAATGAGCAGTTCTTC
TRBV11-2	.	TRBJ2-2	TRBD1	CASSSVTRQGAAGELFF	TGTGCCAGCAGCTCCGTGACCCGACAGGGGGCCGCCGGGGAGCTGTTTTTT
TRBV9	.	TRBJ2-3	.	CASSGGGYPPTDTQYF	TGTGCCAGCAGCGGGGGGGGCTACCCTCCCACGGATACGCAGTATTTT